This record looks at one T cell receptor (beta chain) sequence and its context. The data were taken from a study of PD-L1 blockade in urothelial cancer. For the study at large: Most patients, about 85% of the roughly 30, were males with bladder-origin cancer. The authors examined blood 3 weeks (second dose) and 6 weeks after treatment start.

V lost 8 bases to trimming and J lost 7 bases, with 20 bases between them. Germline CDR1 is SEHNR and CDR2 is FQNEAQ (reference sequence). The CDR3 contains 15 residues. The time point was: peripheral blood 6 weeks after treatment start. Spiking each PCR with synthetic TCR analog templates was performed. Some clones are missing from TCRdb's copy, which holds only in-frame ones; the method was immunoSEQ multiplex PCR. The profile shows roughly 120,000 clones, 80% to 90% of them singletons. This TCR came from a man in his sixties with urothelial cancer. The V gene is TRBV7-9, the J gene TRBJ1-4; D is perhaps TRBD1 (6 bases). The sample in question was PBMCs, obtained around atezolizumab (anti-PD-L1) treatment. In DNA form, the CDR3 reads TGTGCCAGCGGCCGGCTCGGGGGGCTAATTGAAAAACTGTTTTTT. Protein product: CASGRLGGLIEKLFF.